This TCR beta chain was retrieved from a study of memory CD4+ T cells and cytomegalovirus serostatus. Measured with immunoSEQ multiplex PCR; TCRdb has only the in-frame clones, and not every one. The profile shows around 50,000 clones, 78% of them singletons. This clone was observed a handful of times. The sort gate was single viable CD3+CD4+CD8-CD45RO+ cells for memory CD4+ T cells. Germline V lookup: CDR1 MNHEY, CDR2 SMNVEV (reference sequence). The V gene lost 3 bases and the J gene lost 0 bases, with 10 bases spanning the gap. CDR3 length: 15 residues. The TCR comes from an adult in good health and CMV-seronegative. Sample: memory CD4+ T cells from blood. V gene TRBV27 combines with J gene TRBJ2-3; no clear D gene. The CDR3, as DNA: TGTGCCAGCAGTTTTGGCGTCGGGAGCACAGATACGCAGTATTTT. Its translation is CASSFGVGSTDTQYF.